These 5 T cell receptor beta chains originate from one sample sequenced in a study of response to subunit inactivated influenza vaccine. TCRdb analysed the RT-PCR reads with MiXCR anew, one entry per CDR3 protein. The sample lists hundreds of thousands of distinct CDR3 sequences, over 9.5% occurring once. The source was PBMCs from blood, collected on the day of vaccination. Every receptor here comes from a man between 45 and 60 years old who received an inactivated influenza vaccine.

The chain recombines TRBV11-2 with TRBJ2-3, with no clear D. Germline V gives CDR1 SGHAT, CDR2 FQNNGV. Trimming removed 2 bases at V and 0 bases at J, with 6 bases between. The CDR3 runs to 14 residues. CDR3 sequence (DNA): TGTGCCAGCAGCTTATACGCAAGCACAGATACGCAGTATTTT. This translates into CASSLYASTDTQYF.

This clonotype was seen a few times. The rearrangement uses TRBV12-3 or TRBV12-4 and TRBJ1-4; D call uncertain. The CDR3 totals 14 residues. V lost 9 bases and J lost 0, with 11 bases in between. This CDR3 is CASTTSATNEKLFF. The CDR3 nucleotides read TGTGCCAGTACAACAAGTGCAACTAATGAAAAACTGTTTTTT.

The sample holds many counts of this clonotype. The chain uses TRBV6-2 or TRBV6-3 and TRBJ1-1, with no clear D. The CDR3 spans 13 residues. Between the trimmed V and J ends, which lost 10 bases and 1 base, there was a span of 13 bases. The germline CDR1 and CDR2 sequences are MNHEY and SVGEGT. CDR3 in amino acids: CATLRTANTEAFF. Written as DNA, the CDR3 is TGTGCCACCCTCCGGACGGCGAACACTGAAGCTTTCTTT.

Regarding this clonotype: Since a much larger clone is just one base distant, this may be a read error. The gene calls are TRBV28 and TRBJ1-6; 7 nucleotides agree with TRBD1. V trimming: 7 bases; J trimming: 11 bases; junction bases outside the gene matches: 8. This CDR3 region has 13 residues. In germline, CDR1 is MDHEN, CDR2 SYDVKM. For the CDR3, the DNA is TGTGCCAGCAAAAGACAGGGAAATCCACCCCTCCACTTT. Translating it yields CASKRQGNPPLHF.

There are a few counts of this clonotype. The chain joins TRBV9 to TRBJ2-2, with D unresolved. The CDR3 spans 14 residues. The germline gives CDR1 SGDLS, CDR2 YYNGEE. The V and J ends lost 0 bases and 4 bases respectively, with 7 bases between them. The CDR3, as DNA: TGTGCCAGCAGCGTAGGCGGATCCACCGGGGAGCTGTTTTTT. This encodes CASSVGGSTGELFF.